This T cell receptor beta chain was found in a study of regulatory T cells in long-lasting Graves disease. This clonotype appeared a few times. The authors built TCR beta libraries using iRepertoire HTBI primers and Arm-PCR of CDR3 regions. TCRdb itself ran the multiplex PCR reads through MiXCR, one entry per CDR3 protein. The table has a few hundred thousand distinct CDR3 sequences, 13% seen once. V lost 10 bases, J lost 2 bases, and 2 bases stayed unmatched. The CDR3 totals 12 residues. Germline CDR1 reads SNHLY; CDR2 reads FYNNEI. Time point given: newly diagnosed GD, antithyroid drugs for less than 3 months. The TCR library was prepared using RNA isolated from PBMCs. The sample also formed part of further work on T cells in Graves' hyperthyroidism and ophthalmopathy.

The sequence was obtained from a young man with Graves disease. Sequencing used peripheral blood mononuclear cells (PBMCs), obtained at new diagnosis, from a patient treated with antithyroid drugs. The chain is built from TRBV2 and TRBJ2-4; 7 bases agree with TRBD1. The CDR3 loop reads CAIRGTKNIQYF. CDR3 DNA sequence: TGTGCCATCAGGGGGACCAAAAACATTCAGTACTTC. Together with reference TRBV2 and TRBJ2-4, the CDR3 gives the full variable domain: EPEVTQTPSHQVTQMGQEVILRCVPISNHLYFYWYRQILGQKVEFLVSFYNNEISEKSEIFDDQFSVERPDGSNFTLKIRSTKLEDSAMYFCAIRGTKNIQYFGAGTRLSVL.